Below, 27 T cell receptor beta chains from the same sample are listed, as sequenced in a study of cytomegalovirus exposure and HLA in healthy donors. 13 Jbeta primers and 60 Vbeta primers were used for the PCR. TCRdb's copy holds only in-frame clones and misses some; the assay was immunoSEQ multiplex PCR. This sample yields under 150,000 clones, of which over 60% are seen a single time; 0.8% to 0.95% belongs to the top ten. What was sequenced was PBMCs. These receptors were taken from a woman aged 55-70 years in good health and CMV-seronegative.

The CDR3 region is CASRKLAANTGELFF. The CDR3 DNA reads as TGTGCCAGCCGCAAACTAGCGGCGAACACCGGGGAGCTGTTTTTT. The J gene is TRBJ2-2, the V gene TRBV18, with 8 bases fitting TRBD2. The germline gives CDR1 KGHSH, CDR2 LQKENI. V shed 8 bases, J shed 0 bases, and the junction held 5 bases outside the gene matches. This CDR3 has 15 residues.

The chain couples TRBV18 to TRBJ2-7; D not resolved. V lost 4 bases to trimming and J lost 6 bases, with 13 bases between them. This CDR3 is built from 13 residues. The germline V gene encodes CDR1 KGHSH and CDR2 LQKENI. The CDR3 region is CASSLQSAGEQYF. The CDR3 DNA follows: TGTGCCAGCTCACTTCAGAGCGCCGGCGAGCAGTACTTC.

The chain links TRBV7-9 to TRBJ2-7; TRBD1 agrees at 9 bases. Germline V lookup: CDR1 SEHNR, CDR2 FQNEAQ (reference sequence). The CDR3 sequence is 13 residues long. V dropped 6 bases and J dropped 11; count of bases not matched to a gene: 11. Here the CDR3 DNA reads TGTGCCAGCAGACGAGGGACAGGGACCACGGAGTACTTC. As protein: CASRRGTGTTEYF.

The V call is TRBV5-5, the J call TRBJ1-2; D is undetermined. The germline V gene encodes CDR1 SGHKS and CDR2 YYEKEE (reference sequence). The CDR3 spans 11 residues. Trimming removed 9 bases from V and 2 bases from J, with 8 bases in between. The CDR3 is CAIHGNYGYTF. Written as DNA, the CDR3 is TGTGCCATTCACGGGAACTATGGCTACACCTTC.

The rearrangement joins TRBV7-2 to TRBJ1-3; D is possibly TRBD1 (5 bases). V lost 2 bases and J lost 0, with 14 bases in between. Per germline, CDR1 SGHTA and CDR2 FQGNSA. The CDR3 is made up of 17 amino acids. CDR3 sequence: CASSLRQGSYSGNTIYF. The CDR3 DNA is TGTGCCAGCAGCTTACGGCAGGGCAGCTACTCTGGAAACACCATATATTTT.

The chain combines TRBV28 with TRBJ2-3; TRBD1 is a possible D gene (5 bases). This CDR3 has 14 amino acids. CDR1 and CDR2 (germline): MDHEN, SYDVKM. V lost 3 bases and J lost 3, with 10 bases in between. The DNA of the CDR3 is TGTGCCAGCAGTTTCCCAGGGAAGACAGATACGCAGTATTTT. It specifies CASSFPGKTDTQYF.

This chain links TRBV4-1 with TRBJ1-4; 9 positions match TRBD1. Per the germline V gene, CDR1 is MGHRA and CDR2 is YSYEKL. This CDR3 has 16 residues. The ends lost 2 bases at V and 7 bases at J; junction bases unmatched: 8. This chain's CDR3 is CASSQRDRAGGEKLFF. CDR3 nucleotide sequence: TGCGCCAGCAGCCAAAGGGACAGGGCAGGAGGTGAAAAACTGTTTTTT.

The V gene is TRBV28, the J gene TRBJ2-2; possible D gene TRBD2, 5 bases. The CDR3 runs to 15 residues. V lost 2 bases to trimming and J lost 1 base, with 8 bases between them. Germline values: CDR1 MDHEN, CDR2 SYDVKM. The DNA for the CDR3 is TGTGCCAGCAGTTTAACCGGGGTGAACACCGGGGAGCTGTTTTTT. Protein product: CASSLTGVNTGELFF.

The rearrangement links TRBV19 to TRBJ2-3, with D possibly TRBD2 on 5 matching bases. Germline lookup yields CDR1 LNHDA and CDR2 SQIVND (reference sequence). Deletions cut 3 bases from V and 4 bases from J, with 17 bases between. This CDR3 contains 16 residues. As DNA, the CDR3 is TGTGCCAGTAGTATCAAGACTTTTCCCGGGGCAGATACGCAGTATTTT. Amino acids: CASSIKTFPGADTQYF.

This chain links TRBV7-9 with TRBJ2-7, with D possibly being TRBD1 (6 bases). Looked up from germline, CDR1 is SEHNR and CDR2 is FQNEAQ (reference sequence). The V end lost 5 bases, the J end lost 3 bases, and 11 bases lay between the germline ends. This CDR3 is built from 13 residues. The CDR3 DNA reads TGTGCCAGCAGCCGGGGCAGGGGCTACGAGCAGTACTTC. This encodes CASSRGRGYEQYF.

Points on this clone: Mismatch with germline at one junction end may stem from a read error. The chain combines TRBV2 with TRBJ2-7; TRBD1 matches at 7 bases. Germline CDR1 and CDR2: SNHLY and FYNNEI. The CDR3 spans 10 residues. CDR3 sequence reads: CASSQQGRSF. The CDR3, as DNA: TGTGCCAGCAGCCAACAGGGGCGATCGTTC. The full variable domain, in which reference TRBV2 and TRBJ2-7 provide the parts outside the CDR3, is EPEVTQTPSHQVTQMGQEVILRCVPISNHLYFYWYRQILGQKVEFLVSFYNNEISEKSEIFDDQFSVERPDGSNFTLKIRSTKLEDSAMYFCASSQQGRSFGPGTRLTVT.

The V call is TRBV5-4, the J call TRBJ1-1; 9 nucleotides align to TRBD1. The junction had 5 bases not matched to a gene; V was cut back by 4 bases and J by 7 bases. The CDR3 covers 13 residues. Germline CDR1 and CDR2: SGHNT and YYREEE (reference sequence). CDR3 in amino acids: CASSTGGADEAFF. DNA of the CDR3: TGTGCCAGCAGCACAGGGGGCGCGGATGAAGCTTTCTTT.

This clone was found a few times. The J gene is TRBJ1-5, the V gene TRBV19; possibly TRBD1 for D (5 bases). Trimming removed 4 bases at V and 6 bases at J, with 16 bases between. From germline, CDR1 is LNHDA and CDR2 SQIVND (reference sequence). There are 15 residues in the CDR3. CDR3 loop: CASSRGTGGSQPQHF. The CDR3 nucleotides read TGTGCCAGTAGTAGGGGGACGGGGGGAAGTCAGCCCCAGCATTTT.

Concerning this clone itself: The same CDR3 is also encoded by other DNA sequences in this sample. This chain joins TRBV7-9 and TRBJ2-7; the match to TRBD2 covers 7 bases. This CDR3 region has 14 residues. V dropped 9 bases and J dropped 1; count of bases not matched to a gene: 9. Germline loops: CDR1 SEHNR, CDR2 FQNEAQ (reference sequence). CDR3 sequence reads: CASSVGGLSYEQYF. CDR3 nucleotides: TGTGCCAGTAGCGTGGGGGGGTTATCCTACGAGCAGTACTTC.

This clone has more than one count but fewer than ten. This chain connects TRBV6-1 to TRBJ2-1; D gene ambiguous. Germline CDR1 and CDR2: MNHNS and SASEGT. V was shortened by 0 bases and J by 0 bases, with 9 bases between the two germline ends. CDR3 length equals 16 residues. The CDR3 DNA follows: TGTGCCAGCAGTGAAGCGTATACGAGCTCCTACAATGAGCAGTTCTTC. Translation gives CASSEAYTSSYNEQFF.

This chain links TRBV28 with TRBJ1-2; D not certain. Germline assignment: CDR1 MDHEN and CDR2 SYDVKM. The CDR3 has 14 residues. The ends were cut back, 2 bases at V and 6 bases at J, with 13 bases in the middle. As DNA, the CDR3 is TGTGCCAGCAGTTTAGCAAGAGACACCGATGGCTACACCTTC. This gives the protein CASSLARDTDGYTF.

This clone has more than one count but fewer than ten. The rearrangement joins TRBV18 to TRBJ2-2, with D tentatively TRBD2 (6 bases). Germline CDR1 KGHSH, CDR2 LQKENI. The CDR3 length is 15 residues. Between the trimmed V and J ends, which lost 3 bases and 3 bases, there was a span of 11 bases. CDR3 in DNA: TGTGCCAGCTCACCTAGTCGGGAGTACACCGGGGAGCTGTTTTTT. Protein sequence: CASSPSREYTGELFF.

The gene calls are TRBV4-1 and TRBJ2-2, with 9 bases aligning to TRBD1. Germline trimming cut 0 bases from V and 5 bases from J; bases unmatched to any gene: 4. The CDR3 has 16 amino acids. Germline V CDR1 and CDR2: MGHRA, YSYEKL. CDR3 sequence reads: CASSQENRGRTGELFF. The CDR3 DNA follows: TGCGCCAGCAGCCAAGAAAACAGGGGGCGTACCGGGGAGCTGTTTTTT.

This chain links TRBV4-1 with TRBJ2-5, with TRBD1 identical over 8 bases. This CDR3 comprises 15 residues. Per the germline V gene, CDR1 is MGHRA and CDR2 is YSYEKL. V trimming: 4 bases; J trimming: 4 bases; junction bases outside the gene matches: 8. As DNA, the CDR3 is TGCGCCAGCAGCCGAACCAGGGGGCGCGGAGAGACCCAGTACTTC. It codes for CASSRTRGRGETQYF.

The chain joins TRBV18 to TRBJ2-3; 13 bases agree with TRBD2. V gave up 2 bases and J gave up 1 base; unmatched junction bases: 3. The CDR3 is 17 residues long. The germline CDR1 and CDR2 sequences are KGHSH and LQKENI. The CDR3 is CASSPSGLAGGTDTQYF. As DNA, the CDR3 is TGTGCCAGCTCACCATCAGGACTAGCGGGAGGCACAGATACGCAGTATTTT.

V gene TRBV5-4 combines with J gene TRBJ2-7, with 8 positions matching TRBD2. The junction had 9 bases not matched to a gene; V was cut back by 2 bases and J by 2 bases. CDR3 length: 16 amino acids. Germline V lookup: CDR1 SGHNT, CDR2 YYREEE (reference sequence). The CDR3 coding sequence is TGTGCCAGCAGCTTTGACGGAGCGGGAGTGACCTACGAGCAGTACTTC. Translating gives CASSFDGAGVTYEQYF.

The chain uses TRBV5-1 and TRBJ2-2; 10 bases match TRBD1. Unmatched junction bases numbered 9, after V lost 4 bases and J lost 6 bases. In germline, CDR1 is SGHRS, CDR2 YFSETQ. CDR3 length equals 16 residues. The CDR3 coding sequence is TGCGCCAGCAGCGTCGAGGGACAGGGGAGTTCCGGGGAGCTGTTTTTT. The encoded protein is CASSVEGQGSSGELFF.

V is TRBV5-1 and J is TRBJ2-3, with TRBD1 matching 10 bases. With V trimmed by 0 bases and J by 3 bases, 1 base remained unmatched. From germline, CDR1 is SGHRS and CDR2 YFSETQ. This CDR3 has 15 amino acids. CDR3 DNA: TGCGCCAGCAGCTTGGGGGACAGGGGTACAGATACGCAGTATTTT. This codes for CASSLGDRGTDTQYF.

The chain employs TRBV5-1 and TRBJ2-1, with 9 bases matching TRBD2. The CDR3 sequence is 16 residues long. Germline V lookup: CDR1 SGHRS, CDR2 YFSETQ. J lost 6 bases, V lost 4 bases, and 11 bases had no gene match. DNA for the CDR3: TGCGCCAGCAGCCCGCATAGCGGGGGAGTCATCAATGAGCAGTTCTTC. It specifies CASSPHSGGVINEQFF.

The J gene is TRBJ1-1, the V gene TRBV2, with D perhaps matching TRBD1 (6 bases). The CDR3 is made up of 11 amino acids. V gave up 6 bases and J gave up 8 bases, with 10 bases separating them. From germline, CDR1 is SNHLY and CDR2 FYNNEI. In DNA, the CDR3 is TGTGCCAGCAGGGCAGGACAGGAAGCTTTCTTT. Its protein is CASRAGQEAFF.

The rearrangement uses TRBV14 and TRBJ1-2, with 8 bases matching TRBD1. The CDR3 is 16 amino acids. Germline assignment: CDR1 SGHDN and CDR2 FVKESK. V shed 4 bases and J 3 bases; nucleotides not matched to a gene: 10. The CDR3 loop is CASSRLWTGTDYGYTF. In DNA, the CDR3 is TGTGCCAGCAGCCGATTATGGACAGGGACGGACTATGGCTACACCTTC. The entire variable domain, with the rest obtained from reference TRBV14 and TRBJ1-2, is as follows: EAGVTQFPSHSVIEKGQTVTLRCDPISGHDNLYWYRRVMGKEIKFLLHFVKESKQDESGMPNNRFLAERTGGTYSTLKVQPAELEDSGVYFCASSRLWTGTDYGYTFGSGTRLTVV.

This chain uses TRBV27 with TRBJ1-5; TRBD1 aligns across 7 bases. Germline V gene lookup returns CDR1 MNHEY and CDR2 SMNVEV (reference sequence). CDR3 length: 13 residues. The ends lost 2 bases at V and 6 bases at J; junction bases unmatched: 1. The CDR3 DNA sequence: TGTGCCAGCAGTTTAGCAGGGGGTCAGCCCCAGCATTTT. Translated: CASSLAGGQPQHF.